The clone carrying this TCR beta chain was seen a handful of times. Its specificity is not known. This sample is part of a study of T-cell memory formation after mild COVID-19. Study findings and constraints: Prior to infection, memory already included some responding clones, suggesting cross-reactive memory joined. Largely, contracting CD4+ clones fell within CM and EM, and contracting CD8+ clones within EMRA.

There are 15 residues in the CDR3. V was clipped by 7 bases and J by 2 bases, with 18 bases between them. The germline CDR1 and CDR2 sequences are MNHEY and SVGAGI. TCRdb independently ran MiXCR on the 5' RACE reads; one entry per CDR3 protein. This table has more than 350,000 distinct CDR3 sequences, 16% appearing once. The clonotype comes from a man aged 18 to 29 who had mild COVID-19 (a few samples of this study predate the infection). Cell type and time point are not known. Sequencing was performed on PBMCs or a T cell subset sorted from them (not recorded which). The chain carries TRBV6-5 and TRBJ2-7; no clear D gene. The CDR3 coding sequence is TGTGCCAGCACCCCCCCAGGCAGCCTCGCCTACGAGCAGTACTTC. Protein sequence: CASTPPGSLAYEQYF.